The 13 T cell receptor beta chains below all came from one sample that was sequenced in a study of blood T cell repertoires in COVID-19. Produced via immunoSEQ multiplex PCR; TCRdb's table is partial and in-frame only. This table has 50,000 or so clones, roughly 84% appearing once. Sequenced material: peripheral blood. The source of these receptors is a man aged 50 to 60 with active COVID-19.

The chain recombines TRBV12-5 with TRBJ1-4; the D gene is possibly TRBD1 (5 bases). Germline V gene lookup returns CDR1 LGHNT and CDR2 FRNRAP. Trimming removed 4 bases at V and 8 bases at J, with 17 bases between. The CDR3 runs 15 residues. The CDR3 sequence: CASGSGSGRGEKLFF. The CDR3 DNA reads as TGTGCTAGTGGTTCGGGGAGCGGCCGGGGGGAAAAACTGTTTTTT.

The chain recombines TRBV5-6 with TRBJ2-1; D unresolved. Germline loops: CDR1 SGHDT, CDR2 YYEEEE. The ends were cut back, 4 bases at V and 8 bases at J, with 10 bases in the middle. CDR3 length equals 12 residues. The DNA of the CDR3 is TGTGCCAGCAGCGGCAAGAAGTATGAGCAGTTCTTC. Encoded protein: CASSGKKYEQFF. The full variable domain, completed using reference TRBV5-6 and TRBJ2-1, is DAGVTQSPTHLIKTRGQQVTLRCSPKSGHDTVSWYQQALGQGPQFIFQYYEEEERQRGNFPDRFSGHQFPNYSSELNVNALLLGDSALYLCASSGKKYEQFFGPGTRLTVL.

The gene calls are TRBV29-1 and TRBJ1-2, with D possibly TRBD1 on 5 matching bases. Germline V lookup: CDR1 SQVTM, CDR2 ANQGSEA. With 6 bases removed from V and 3 bases from J, the gap between germline ends came to 14 bases. The CDR3 consists of 13 residues. This CDR3 is CSVAVRGDYGYTF. The CDR3 DNA reads TGCAGCGTCGCCGTAAGGGGTGACTATGGCTACACCTTC.

The gene calls are TRBV27 and TRBJ2-7; possibly TRBD2 for D (6 bases). The V and J ends lost 4 bases and 0 bases respectively, with 13 bases between them. Germline V gene data show CDR1 as MNHEY and CDR2 as SMNVEV (reference sequence). There are 15 residues in the CDR3. In DNA, the CDR3 is TGTGCCAGCAGTTCCCCGGGAGCGGGCTCCTACGAGCAGTACTTC. As protein: CASSSPGAGSYEQYF.

V gene TRBV19 combines with J gene TRBJ2-1; D unclear. Germline CDR1 and CDR2: LNHDA and SQIVND (reference sequence). V was pared by 6 bases and J by 4 bases, with 7 bases between. There are 12 residues in the CDR3. DNA of the CDR3: TGTGCCAGTAGGGCGGTATACAATGAGCAGTTCTTC. Residues: CASRAVYNEQFF.

The rearrangement links TRBV19 to TRBJ1-3, with D possibly matching TRBD1 (6 bases). The V gene's germline CDR1 is LNHDA and CDR2 SQIVND (reference sequence). The CDR3 covers 15 residues. The germline V and J ends were trimmed by 5 bases and 2 bases, with 13 bases remaining between them. The CDR3 protein is CASSAREGAGNTIYF. The CDR3 DNA is TGTGCCAGTAGTGCTCGTGAGGGGGCTGGAAACACCATATATTTT.

The chain links TRBV19 to TRBJ2-1; 7 bases line up with TRBD1. The junction had 14 bases not matched to a gene; V was cut back by 4 bases and J by 8 bases. Germline-derived CDR1 and CDR2 are LNHDA and SQIVND (reference sequence). The CDR3 runs to 16 residues. The CDR3 bases are TGTGCCAGTAGTACATCCATCCGACAGGGTTGGGATGAGCAGTTCTTC. It translates to CASSTSIRQGWDEQFF. The entire variable domain, with the rest obtained from reference TRBV19 and TRBJ2-1, is as follows: DGGITQSPKYLFRKEGQNVTLSCEQNLNHDAMYWYRQDPGQGLRLIYYSQIVNDFQKGDIAEGYSVSREKKESFPLTVTSAQKNPTAFYLCASSTSIRQGWDEQFFGPGTRLTVL.

This clone occurred once. The chain carries TRBV3-1 (or the pseudogene TRBV3-2) and TRBJ2-3; no reliable D call. V was shortened by 3 bases and J by 5 bases, with 9 bases between the two germline ends. The V gene's germline CDR1 is LGHDT and CDR2 YNNKEL (reference sequence). The CDR3 totals 13 residues. The CDR3 loop reads CASSHLTGDTQYF. CDR3 in DNA: TGTGCCAGCAGCCATCTGACGGGAGATACGCAGTATTTT.

The V call is TRBV30, the J call TRBJ1-1; D might be TRBD1 (5 bases). Germline lookup yields CDR1 GTSNPN and CDR2 SVGIG (reference sequence). V lost 1 base and J lost 1, with 7 bases in between. This CDR3 comprises 13 residues. CDR3 loop: CAWSGQGNTEAFF. In DNA form, the CDR3 reads TGTGCCTGGAGTGGTCAGGGGAACACTGAAGCTTTCTTT.

The table lists this clone with a count of one. The chain uses TRBV7-9 and TRBJ2-1, with 9 bases aligning to TRBD2. This CDR3 region has 16 residues. Germline CDR1 SEHNR, CDR2 FQNEAQ (reference sequence). V shed 8 bases and J 3 bases; nucleotides not matched to a gene: 11. The chain's CDR3 is CASSYGSGRSYNEQFF. Here the CDR3 DNA reads TGTGCCAGCTCCTACGGTAGCGGGAGAAGCTACAATGAGCAGTTCTTC.

The CDR3: CASSEHSSYEQYF. CDR3 sequence (DNA): TGTGCCAGCAGTGAACACAGCTCCTACGAGCAGTACTTC. This sequence joins TRBV6-1 and TRBJ2-7; D is uncertain. The CDR3 is made up of 13 amino acids. V gave up 2 bases and J gave up 0 bases, with 5 bases separating them. Germline values: CDR1 MNHNS, CDR2 SASEGT.

The chain is built from TRBV15 and TRBJ1-6; no definite D call. Trimming took 5 bases from V and 0 from J, leaving 8 bases between them. This CDR3 spans 15 amino acids. Germline assignment: CDR1 LNHNV and CDR2 YYDKDF (reference sequence). As DNA, the CDR3 is TGTGCCACCAGCTATAGCAGCTCCTATAATTCACCCCTCCACTTT. Encoded protein: CATSYSSSYNSPLHF.

The genes are TRBV2 and TRBJ2-3; TRBD1 aligns across 9 bases. The CDR3 loop spans 15 amino acids. The V gene's germline CDR1 is SNHLY and CDR2 FYNNEI. The V and J ends lost 6 bases and 2 bases, in that order; junction bases with no gene match: 6. DNA of the CDR3: TGTGCCAGCAGGGGGACAGGGCCTCTCACAGATACGCAGTATTTT. It specifies CASRGTGPLTDTQYF.